These 9 T cell receptor beta chains originate from one sample sequenced in a study of T cell responses to AZD1222 COVID-19 vaccine. Some clones are missing from TCRdb's copy, which holds only in-frame ones; the method was immunoSEQ multiplex PCR. Among about 180,000 clones listed, 80% to 90% were seen once. The sample here was peripheral blood, taken 28 days after the second AZD1222 dose. These receptors originate from an adult who received the AZD1222 COVID-19 vaccine.

V gene TRBV19 combines with J gene TRBJ2-7; D unclear. CDR1 is LNHDA and CDR2 is SQIVND in the germline V gene (reference sequence). This CDR3 comprises 13 residues. V shed 4 bases and J shed 2 bases, with 9 bases lying between them. The DNA for the CDR3 is TGTGCCAGTAGTACCTCAGGAACCTACGAGCAGTACTTC. Translation gives CASSTSGTYEQYF.

In DNA, the CDR3 is TGTGCCAGCTCACCAGGAACAGGCGGCACCGGGGAGCTGTTTTTT. It is translated as CASSPGTGGTGELFF. The chain recombines TRBV18 with TRBJ2-2; maybe TRBD1 (5 bases). This CDR3 has 15 residues. The germline gives CDR1 KGHSH, CDR2 LQKENI. Trimming removed 2 bases at V and 4 bases at J, with 11 bases between. Drawing the rest from reference TRBV18 and TRBJ2-2, the complete variable domain is NAGVMQNPRHLVRRRGQEARLRCSPMKGHSHVYWYRQLPEEGLKFMVYLQKENIIDESGMPKERFSAEFPKEGPSILRIQQVVRGDSAAYFCASSPGTGGTGELFFGEGSRLTVL.

The gene calls are TRBV5-1 and TRBJ2-3; unclear D gene. The V and J ends lost 0 bases and 0 bases respectively, with 8 bases between them. Germline V gene lookup returns CDR1 SGHRS and CDR2 YFSETQ. CDR3 size: 15 residues. DNA of the CDR3: TGCGCCAGCAGCTTGGGCCCCACTAGCACAGATACGCAGTATTTT. Its translation is CASSLGPTSTDTQYF.

The chain uses TRBV7-2 and TRBJ1-5, with TRBD1 as a possible D gene (5 bases). The CDR3 is made up of 15 amino acids. Deletions cut 6 bases from V and 0 bases from J, with 12 bases between. CDR1 and CDR2 from the germline V gene are SGHTA and FQGNSA. This chain's CDR3 is CASSRRVNSNQPQHF. For the CDR3, the DNA is TGTGCCAGCAGTCGCAGGGTAAATAGCAATCAGCCCCAGCATTTT.

The V call is TRBV11-1, the J call TRBJ2-5; D not resolved. CDR3 length: 14 amino acids. Trimming took off 1 base at V and 1 base at J, with 7 bases between the two ends. Germline-derived CDR1 and CDR2 are SGHAT and FQDESV (reference sequence). The CDR3 is CASSLEWGQETQYF. The CDR3 nucleotides are TGTGCCAGCAGCTTAGAGTGGGGCCAAGAGACCCAGTACTTC.

The chain recombines TRBV19 with TRBJ1-1; 9 bases are shared with TRBD1. Trimming removed 0 bases from V and 3 bases from J; junction bases left unmatched: 8. From germline, CDR1 is LNHDA and CDR2 SQIVND (reference sequence). This CDR3 is 17 amino acids long. The CDR3 sequence: CASSIDRGTGIHTEAFF. The CDR3 coding sequence is TGTGCCAGTAGTATAGATCGGGGGACAGGGATCCACACTGAAGCTTTCTTT. The full variable domain, with the rest looked up from reference TRBV19 and TRBJ1-1, is DGGITQSPKYLFRKEGQNVTLSCEQNLNHDAMYWYRQDPGQGLRLIYYSQIVNDFQKGDIAEGYSVSREKKESFPLTVTSAQKNPTAFYLCASSIDRGTGIHTEAFFGQGTRLTVV.

The chain is built from TRBV6-5 and TRBJ2-2; TRBD1 aligns across 9 bases. The CDR3 runs 16 residues. In germline, CDR1 is MNHEY, CDR2 SVGAGI. The trim removed 6 bases at V and 5 bases at J, leaving 10 bases unmatched. The CDR3 reads CASRYGTGTSTGELFF. The CDR3 nucleotides read TGTGCCAGCAGGTACGGGACAGGGACGAGTACCGGGGAGCTGTTTTTT.

The chain carries TRBV6-5 and TRBJ2-1, with D possibly TRBD2 on 5 matching bases. CDR1 is MNHEY, CDR2 SVGAGI, per germline. The CDR3 is made up of 16 amino acids. Between the trimmed V and J ends, which lost 4 bases and 0 bases, there was a span of 13 bases. CDR3 coding DNA: TGTGCCAGCAGTTCCCTGGACTCGAGCTCCTACAATGAGCAGTTCTTC. It translates to CASSSLDSSSYNEQFF.

This clone occurred once. This chain links TRBV24-1 with TRBJ1-2, with a tentative D call TRBD1 (5 bases). This CDR3 is built from 13 residues. Germline CDR1 KGHDR, CDR2 SFDVKD. Between the trimmed V and J ends, which lost 3 bases and 8 bases, there was a span of 12 bases. CDR3 DNA sequence: TGTGCCACCAGTGATCCAGCAGGGTTCGGCTACACCTTC. Its protein is CATSDPAGFGYTF.